This T cell receptor beta chain was observed in a study of tumor and adjacent non-tumor tissue in lung cancer. Background on the study: The cohort had around twelve adenocarcinoma, a couple of squamous cell and 1 small cell patients. Points from the study as a whole: Significantly higher TCR diversity was found in tumor than normal lung. Normal lung showed higher cumulative top 100 clone frequency than tumor.

TCRbeta libraries were built with three rounds of nested PCR, modified from ARM-PCR. TCRdb passed the multiplex PCR reads through MiXCR, listing each CDR3 protein once. In the table there are 45,000 or so distinct CDR3 sequences, roughly 60% of which are singletons. No cell sorting was done before RNA was extracted from the tissue. The normal lung tissue was taken more than 3 cm from the tumor edge. Newly diagnosed lung cancer patients had thoracic surgery in China, August–late 2014, without prior chemotherapy. As to this clonotype: The antigen remains unidentified. One junction end does not reproduce the germline sequence, and a read error may be involved.

Germline V gene lookup returns CDR1 SGHAT and CDR2 FQNNGV. The CDR3 runs to 12 residues. This TCR derives from a woman in her 40s with non-small cell lung cancer. This sequence joins TRBV11-2 and TRBJ1-2; D uncertain. What was sequenced was distant non-tumor lung tissue. The CDR3 bases are TGTGCCAGCGGCTTAGACCAACAAGGCTATACCTTC. This codes for CASGLDQQGYTF.